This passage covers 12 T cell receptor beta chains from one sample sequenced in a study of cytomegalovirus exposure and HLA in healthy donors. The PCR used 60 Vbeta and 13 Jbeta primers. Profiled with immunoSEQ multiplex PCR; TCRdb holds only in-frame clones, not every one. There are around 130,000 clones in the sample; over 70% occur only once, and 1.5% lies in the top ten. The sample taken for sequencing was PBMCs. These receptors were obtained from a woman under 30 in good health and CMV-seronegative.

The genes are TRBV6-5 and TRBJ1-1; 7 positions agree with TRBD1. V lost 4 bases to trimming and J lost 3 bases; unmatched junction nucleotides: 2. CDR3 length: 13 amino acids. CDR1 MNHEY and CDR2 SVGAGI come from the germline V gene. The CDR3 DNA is TGTGCCAGCAGTTGGGGACAGCACACTGAAGCTTTCTTT. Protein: CASSWGQHTEAFF.

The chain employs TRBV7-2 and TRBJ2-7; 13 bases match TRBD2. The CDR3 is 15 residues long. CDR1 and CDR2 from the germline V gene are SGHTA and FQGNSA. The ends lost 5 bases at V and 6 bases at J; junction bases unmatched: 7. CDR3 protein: CASSLQLAGGPEQYF. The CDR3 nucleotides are TGTGCCAGCAGCCTACAACTAGCGGGGGGGCCCGAGCAGTACTTC.

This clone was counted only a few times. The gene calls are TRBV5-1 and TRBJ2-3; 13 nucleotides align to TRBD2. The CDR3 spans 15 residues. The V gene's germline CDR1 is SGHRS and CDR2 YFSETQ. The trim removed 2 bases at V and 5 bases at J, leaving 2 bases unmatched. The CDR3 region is CASSFGTSGEDTQYF. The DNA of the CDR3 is TGCGCCAGCAGCTTCGGGACTAGCGGGGAAGATACGCAGTATTTT.

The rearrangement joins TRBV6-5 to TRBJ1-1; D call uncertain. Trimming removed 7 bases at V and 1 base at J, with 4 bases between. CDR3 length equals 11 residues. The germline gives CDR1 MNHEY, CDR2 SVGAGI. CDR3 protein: CASTRNTEAFF. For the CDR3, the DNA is TGTGCCAGCACTCGGAACACTGAAGCTTTCTTT.

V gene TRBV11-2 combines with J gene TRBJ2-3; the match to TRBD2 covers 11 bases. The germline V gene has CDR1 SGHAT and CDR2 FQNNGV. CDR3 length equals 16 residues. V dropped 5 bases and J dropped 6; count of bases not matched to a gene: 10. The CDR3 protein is CASSPVAGGPGDTQYF. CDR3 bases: TGTGCCAGCAGCCCCGTAGCGGGGGGGCCGGGTGATACGCAGTATTTT.

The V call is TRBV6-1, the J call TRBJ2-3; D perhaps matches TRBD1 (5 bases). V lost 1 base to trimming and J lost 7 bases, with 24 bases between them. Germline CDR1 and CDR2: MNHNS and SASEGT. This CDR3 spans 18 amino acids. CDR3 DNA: TGTGCCAGCAGTGAAGGTAACTCAGGGAAGATCCCACGCCATACGCAGTATTTT. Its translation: CASSEGNSGKIPRHTQYF.

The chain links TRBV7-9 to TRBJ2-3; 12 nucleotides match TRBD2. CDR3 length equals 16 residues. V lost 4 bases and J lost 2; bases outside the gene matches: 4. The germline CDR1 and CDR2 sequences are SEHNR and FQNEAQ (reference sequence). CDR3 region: CASSSGTSGLTDTQYF. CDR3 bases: TGTGCCAGCAGCTCTGGGACTAGCGGGCTCACAGATACGCAGTATTTT.

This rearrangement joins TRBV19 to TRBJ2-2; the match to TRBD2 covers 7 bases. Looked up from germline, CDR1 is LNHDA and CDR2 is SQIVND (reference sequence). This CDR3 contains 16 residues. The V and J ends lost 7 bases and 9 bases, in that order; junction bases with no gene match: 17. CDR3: CASTLRSPRGVRELFF. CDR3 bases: TGTGCCAGTACCCTAAGGTCCCCTCGGGGGGTCCGGGAGCTGTTTTTT. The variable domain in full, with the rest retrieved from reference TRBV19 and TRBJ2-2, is DGGITQSPKYLFRKEGQNVTLSCEQNLNHDAMYWYRQDPGQGLRLIYYSQIVNDFQKGDIAEGYSVSREKKESFPLTVTSAQKNPTAFYLCASTLRSPRGVRELFFGEGSRLTVL.

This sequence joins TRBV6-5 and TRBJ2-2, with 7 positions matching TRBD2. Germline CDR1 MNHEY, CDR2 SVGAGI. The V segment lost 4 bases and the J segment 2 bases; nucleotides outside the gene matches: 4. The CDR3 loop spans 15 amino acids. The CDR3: CASSFVAGNTGELFF. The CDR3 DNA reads TGTGCCAGCAGTTTTGTAGCGGGTAACACCGGGGAGCTGTTTTTT.

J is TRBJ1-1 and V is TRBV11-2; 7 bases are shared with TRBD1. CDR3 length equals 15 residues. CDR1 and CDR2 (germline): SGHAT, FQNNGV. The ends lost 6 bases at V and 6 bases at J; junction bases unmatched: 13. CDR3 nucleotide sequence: TGTGCCAGCAGAACACAGGGGTTACAACATGCTGAAGCTTTCTTT. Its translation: CASRTQGLQHAEAFF.

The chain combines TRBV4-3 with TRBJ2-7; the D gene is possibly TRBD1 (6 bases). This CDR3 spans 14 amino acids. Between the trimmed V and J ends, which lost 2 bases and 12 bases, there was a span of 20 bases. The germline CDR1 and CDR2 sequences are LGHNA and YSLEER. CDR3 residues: CASSQLSRTDGVYF. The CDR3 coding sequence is TGCGCCAGCAGCCAACTCTCACGGACAGACGGAGTGTACTTC.

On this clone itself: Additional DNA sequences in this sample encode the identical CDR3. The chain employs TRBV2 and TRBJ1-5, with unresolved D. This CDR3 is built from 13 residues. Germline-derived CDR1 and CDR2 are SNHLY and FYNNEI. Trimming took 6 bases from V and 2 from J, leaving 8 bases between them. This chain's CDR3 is CASRPERNQPQHF. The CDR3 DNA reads TGTGCCAGCAGACCAGAACGCAATCAGCCCCAGCATTTT.